Listed below are T cell receptor beta chains from one sample, sequenced in a study of T-cell reconstitution after alpha-beta-depleted transplantation in children. MiXCR, applied by TCRdb to the PCR reads, yields one record per CDR3 protein. The sample has about 690,000 distinct CDR3 sequences, roughly 17% seen once. Here the sequenced sample was PBMCs from the stem cell graft donor, taken from the stem cell graft. Every receptor here comes from a human donor who donated a stem cell graft to a child with acute myeloid leukemia. Both conserved end residues are trimmed from each CDR3. Each record gives: CDR3 length, V gene, CDR3 protein.

10,TRBV2,ATERGGDEQF
15,TRBV20-1,SADPFIAGARGETQY
12,TRBV12-3/TRBV12-4,ASSLYGREDEQF
9,TRBV7-9,ASSPINEQF
10,TRBV29-1,SVEGYTGEQF
12,TRBV29-1,SFYRSSGANVLT
13,TRBV12-3/TRBV12-4,ASSFNSGRSQPQH
13,TRBV7-2,ASSWGRGNTGELF
14,TRBV9,ASSPGTPSSGNTIY
10,TRBV7-9,ASSAGHLEQY
11,TRBV20-1,SAVKSSYNEQF
16,TRBV11-1,ASSLGDRVVTLNYGYT
13,TRBV6-1,ASSEWPMGADTQY
15,TRBV20-1,SARERGGQSDIYEQY
15,TRBV5-1,ASSFGGTSGKYSPLH
11,TRBV9,ASSVPGQETQY
10,TRBV10-3,AIRGGDNEQF
12,TRBV27,ASSDRDRPYEQY
12,TRBV30,AWSGNRNDEKLF
14,TRBV20-1,SASTSELTGDYGYT
13,TRBV5-1,ASTFGGTSTYEQY
13,TRBV20-1,SARDSGGFNTEAF
14,TRBV12-3/TRBV12-4,ASSLGRVSSTDTQY
12,TRBV27,ASSPGELHYGYT
15,TRBV6-2/TRBV6-3,ASSYEGTARATDTQY
11,TRBV27,ASSLHGGQPQH
12,TRBV5-6,ASSPGARTDTQY
11,TRBV20-1,SARDVGVEPQH
16,TRBV15,ATSRVLPVYPSTDTQY
14,TRBV7-2,ASSSGLTGANEKLF
12,TRBV7-2,ASRSRINTGELF
14,TRBV12-3/TRBV12-4,ASSSGRVFSGNTIY
13,TRBV20-1,SARDRTSGSDTQY
10,TRBV29-1,SVEDTGYGYT
13,TRBV5-5,ASSSPRAGDPEAF
17,TRBV20-1,SVNGPLRDGGRYQETQY
17,TRBV4-1,ASSQDPTDAGLPYNEQF
12,TRBV20-1,SAGRQGSYNEQF
13,TRBV29-1,SAGSGTGGVNEQF
13,TRBV24-1,ATSDPTVRIETQY
14,TRBV10-2,ASSDYSGGAKETQY
10,TRBV13,ASRPGFYGYT
13,TRBV20-1,SARPIGAVTDTQY
11,TRBV20-1,SASFGAGTEAF
14,TRBV20-1,SARDWGGASSDTQY
16,TRBV27,ASSLFHTGQKEEETQY